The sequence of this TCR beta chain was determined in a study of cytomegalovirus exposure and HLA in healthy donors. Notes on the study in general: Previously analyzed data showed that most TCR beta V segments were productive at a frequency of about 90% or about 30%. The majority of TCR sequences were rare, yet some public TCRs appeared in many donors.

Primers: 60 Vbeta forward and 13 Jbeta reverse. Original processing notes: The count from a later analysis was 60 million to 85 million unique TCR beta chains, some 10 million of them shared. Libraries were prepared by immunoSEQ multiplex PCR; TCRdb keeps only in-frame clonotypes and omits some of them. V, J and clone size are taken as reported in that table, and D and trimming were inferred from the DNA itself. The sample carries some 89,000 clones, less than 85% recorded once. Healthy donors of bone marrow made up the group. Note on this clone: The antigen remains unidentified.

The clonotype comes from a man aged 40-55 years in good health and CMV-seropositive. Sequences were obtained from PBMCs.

The CDR3 sequence: CASSIHRTGVNTEAFF. Here the CDR3 DNA reads TGTGCCAGTAGTATCCACCGGACAGGGGTGAACACTGAAGCTTTCTTT. The gene calls are TRBV19 and TRBJ1-1; 9 bases map to TRBD1. The CDR3 sequence is 16 residues long. The V and J ends lost 3 bases and 0 bases, in that order; junction bases with no gene match: 5. Germline assignment: CDR1 LNHDA and CDR2 SQIVND (reference sequence).